The 3 T cell receptor beta chains given below trace back to one sample, sequenced in a study of cytomegalovirus exposure and HLA in healthy donors. PCR employed 60 Vbeta and 13 Jbeta primers. Measured with immunoSEQ multiplex PCR; TCRdb has only the in-frame clones, and not every one. In the table there are 170,000 or so clones, 65% to 85% of which are singletons. The sample taken for sequencing was PBMCs. These receptors were collected from a woman between 50 and 59 years old in good health and CMV-seropositive.

CDR3 DNA sequence: TGTGCCAGCAGCCTCCAGGGATTGATGAACACTGAAGCTTTCTTT. It yields the protein CASSLQGLMNTEAFF. This chain uses TRBV2 with TRBJ1-1; perhaps TRBD1 as D (5 bases). CDR3 length equals 15 residues. V shed 6 bases and J shed 0 bases, with 14 bases lying between them. Germline V gene lookup returns CDR1 SNHLY and CDR2 FYNNEI.

V is TRBV28 and J is TRBJ1-1; D is unresolved. Germline CDR1 MDHEN, CDR2 SYDVKM. This CDR3 comprises 13 residues. Trimming left V 5 bases short and J 1 base short, with 8 bases between. The CDR3 nucleotides read TGTGCCAGCAGTGTAACCGGGAACACTGAAGCTTTCTTT. Translated, it gives CASSVTGNTEAFF.

This clone turned up a few times. The V gene is TRBV5-1, the J gene TRBJ2-1; the match to TRBD2 covers 9 bases. Germline assignment: CDR1 SGHRS and CDR2 YFSETQ. The junction had 3 bases not matched to a gene; V was cut back by 0 bases and J by 2 bases. The CDR3 is made up of 16 amino acids. The CDR3 DNA reads TGCGCCAGCAGCTTGGGGGGCGGGAGGGCCTACAATGAGCAGTTCTTC. As protein: CASSLGGGRAYNEQFF.